This is a list of T cell receptor beta chains from one sample in a study of T cells in Graves' hyperthyroidism and ophthalmopathy. Via MiXCR, TCRdb re-called the multiplex PCR reads, giving one row per CDR3 protein. The sample consists of over 550,000 distinct CDR3 sequences, over 15% of them appearing once. The sample was blood. Receptors were obtained from a woman under 30 with Graves' hyperthyroidism. Both conserved end residues are part of each CDR3. The D gene is left open where the match is weak. The size field is filled for only some rows; it gives once, few, many or a size class.

TRBJ1-5,many,TRBV20-1,-,TGCAGTGCTAGTTACTTGGGCGGGCGCAATCAGCCCCAGCATTTT,CSASYLGGRNQPQHF
TRBJ1-4,-,TRBV11-3,-,TGTGCCAGCAGCCCCCGGGACCCGATTGGAACTAATGAAAAACTGTTTTTT,CASSPRDPIGTNEKLFF
TRBJ2-3,many,TRBV3-1,-,TGTGCCAGCAGCCAAGATCTACGGGATAGCACAGATACGCAGTATTTT,CASSQDLRDSTDTQYF
TRBJ1-1,many,TRBV3-1,-,TGTGCCAGCAGCCCGTCCGCGGGGCGGAAGGGTTTCTTT,CASSPSAGRKGFF
TRBJ2-7,-,TRBV7-2,-,TGTGCCAGCAGCTTAGCCCCAGAAGGGGTCTACGAGCAGTACTTC,CASSLAPEGVYEQYF
TRBJ1-4,-,TRBV20-1,TRBD1,TGCAGTGCTAGAGGGTCAGGGGGAGGGGATGAAAAACTGTTTTTT,CSARGSGGGDEKLFF
TRBJ2-7,many,TRBV3-1,-,TGTGCCAGCAGCCAAGTGATCGACGAGCAGTACTTC,CASSQVIDEQYF
TRBJ2-7,many,TRBV27,TRBD2,TGTGCCAGCAGTCCCACACTAGCGGGGCGATCCTACGAGCAGTACTTC,CASSPTLAGRSYEQYF
TRBJ1-5,few,TRBV20-1,TRBD1,TGCAGTGCTCTCGACAGGGATGGGGTCGGGAATCAGCCCCAGCATTTT,CSALDRDGVGNQPQHF
TRBJ1-5,many,TRBV20-1,TRBD1,TGCAGTGCTAGAGAATTCCGGGACAGCCAAACGGGGAGCAATCAGCCCCAGCATTTT,CSAREFRDSQTGSNQPQHF
TRBJ2-7,many,TRBV20-1,TRBD2,TGCAGTGCTAGATACGGTGCGGGAGGTTACGAGCAGTACTTC,CSARYGAGGYEQYF
TRBJ2-2,few,TRBV20-1,-,TGCAGTGCTAGAGATCTCTCAACGGCCGCGAACACCGGGGAGCTGTTTTTT,CSARDLSTAANTGELFF
TRBJ2-5,many,TRBV10-2,-,TGCGCCAGCAGCAAGGGGGGGCGCACATCGGAGACCCAGTACTTC,CASSKGGRTSETQYF
TRBJ2-5,many,TRBV20-1,TRBD1,TGCAGTGCTAGAGCCCAGACAGGGGGCTCGGAGACCCAGTACTTC,CSARAQTGGSETQYF
TRBJ1-4,few,TRBV27,-,TGTGCCAGCAGTTTCCGGCTCAGGAATGAAAAACTGTTTTTT,CASSFRLRNEKLFF
TRBJ2-5,few,TRBV27,TRBD2,TGTGCCAGCAGTCTTCTGGGGCTAGCGGGAGTAGAGACCCAGTACTTC,CASSLLGLAGVETQYF
TRBJ1-2,few,TRBV4-3,TRBD1,TGCGCCAGCAGCTCCAAGATGGCGGCTGACAGGGACTATGGCTACACCTTC,CASSSKMAADRDYGYTF
TRBJ2-1,-,TRBV3-1,TRBD2,TGTGCCAGCAGCCAAGAGGGACTAGCGGGGAATGAGCAGTTCTTC,CASSQEGLAGNEQFF
TRBJ2-7,-,TRBV5-1,TRBD1,TGCGCCAGCAGCCCGGACAGGGCTGCCGACGAGCAGTACTTC,CASSPDRAADEQYF
TRBJ2-5,-,TRBV7-9,-,TGTGCCAGCGGGGACCCCCAAGAGACCCAGTACTTC,CASGDPQETQYF
TRBJ2-2,-,TRBV27,-,TGTGCCAGCAGTTTATCTAGGAGGGTGTCTGACACCGGGGAGCTGTTTTTT,CASSLSRRVSDTGELFF
TRBJ2-7,few,TRBV5-6,TRBD2,TGTGCCAGCAGCTTGGGAAGCGGGGGGGCCTACGAGCAGTACTTC,CASSLGSGGAYEQYF
TRBJ1-1,many,TRBV29-1,-,TGCAGCGTTGAAGCATCGGTCGGGACCGTAGCTGAAGCTTTCTTT,CSVEASVGTVAEAFF
TRBJ1-1,-,TRBV15,-,TGTGCCACCAGCAGAGATCTAATCGGAGAGTCTAAAGCTTTCTTT,CATSRDLIGESKAFF
TRBJ2-1,many,TRBV5-1,TRBD2,TGCGCCAGCAGCTTCCTAGCGGGGCTAGCAAATGAGCAGTTCTTC,CASSFLAGLANEQFF
TRBJ1-2,-,TRBV2,-,TGTGCCAGCATCCAGGGATTTATAGGCTACACCTTC,CASIQGFIGYTF
TRBJ2-5,-,TRBV7-9,-,TGTGCCAGCAGCCACCTGACAGAGCAAGAGACCCAGTACTTC,CASSHLTEQETQYF
TRBJ1-1,-,TRBV25-1,-,TGTGCTTCGGGAGGGTCCGGGACTGAAGCTTTCTTT,CASGGSGTEAFF
TRBJ2-1,-,TRBV3-1,-,TGTGCCAGCAGCCCTGGGGTAAAGCAGTTCTTC,CASSPGVKQFF
TRBJ2-1,many,TRBV20-1,-,TGCAGTGCTAGAGATTCAGCAGACAATGAGCAGTTCTTC,CSARDSADNEQFF
TRBJ2-7,-,TRBV18,TRBD2,TGTGCCAGCTCTCAGATTGGACTAGCGGGAAGTTGGTCCTACGAGCAGTACTTC,CASSQIGLAGSWSYEQYF
TRBJ1-1,few,TRBV19,-,TGTGCCAGCGCACCAACAGGGCCCACTGAAGCTTTCTTT,CASAPTGPTEAFF
TRBJ2-1,-,TRBV15,TRBD1,TGTGCCACCAGCAGAGTAAAAGAGGAGACAGGGGGCCTTATTACCTACAATGAGCAGTTCTTC,CATSRVKEETGGLITYNEQFF
TRBJ1-5,-,TRBV2,TRBD1,TGTGCCAGCACGGGGGGGACAGGGGGAAATCAGCCCCAGCATTTT,CASTGGTGGNQPQHF
TRBJ2-7,many,TRBV6-1,-,TGTGCCGGGATACTCGGGACGTCTACTACCAGCTCCTACGAGCAGTACTTC,CAGILGTSTTSSYEQYF
TRBJ1-2,few,TRBV10-1,-,TGCGCCAGCAGTGAGTTTGGAACCTATGGCTACACCTTC,CASSEFGTYGYTF
TRBJ2-7,-,TRBV5-4,TRBD1,TGTGCCAGCAGCTTGGATAACAGGGGACGGTCCTACGAGCAGTACTTC,CASSLDNRGRSYEQYF
TRBJ1-1,-,TRBV3-1,-,TGTGCCAGCAGCCAAGCGCAGGGGATTATGAACACTGAAGCTTTCTTT,CASSQAQGIMNTEAFF
TRBJ2-7,many,TRBV10-3,-,TGTGCCACCACCTCCGATGGGCAGGGTCTGGGCCGCGAGCAGTACTTC,CATTSDGQGLGREQYF
TRBJ2-7,-,TRBV14,TRBD2,TGTGCCAGCAGCCCGAGACTAGCGGGAGGGTTCCACGAGCAGTACTTC,CASSPRLAGGFHEQYF
TRBJ1-1,-,TRBV29-1,TRBD1,TGCAGCGTCCGGACAGGGCGGCAGGGCACTGAAGCTTTCTTT,CSVRTGRQGTEAFF
TRBJ2-1,-,TRBV7-9,TRBD2,TGTGCCAGCAGCCCGCATTCGACTAGCGGGAGTAGATTCTACAATGAGCAGTTCTTC,CASSPHSTSGSRFYNEQFF
TRBJ1-5,few,TRBV6-1,-,TGTGCCAGCAGTGAAGTGGAAGGGATCCGCAATCAGCCCCAGCATTTT,CASSEVEGIRNQPQHF
TRBJ2-5,many,TRBV7-6,-,TGTGCCAGCAGCTCGGGGGTAGGGCGACAAGAGACCCAGTACTTC,CASSSGVGRQETQYF
TRBJ2-7,many,TRBV28,-,TGTGCCAGCAGAGCGAAGCTGCTAGTCGGGTTTGGCGAGCAGTACTTC,CASRAKLLVGFGEQYF
TRBJ1-1,many,TRBV12-3/TRBV12-4,-,TGTGCCAGCAGTTTAGACCCAGGGATGAACACTGAAGCTTTCTTT,CASSLDPGMNTEAFF
TRBJ1-1,-,TRBV7-2,-,TGTGCCAGCAGCCCTCTTGTGTTCGCCCAGAACACTGAAGCTTACTTT,CASSPLVFAQNTEAYF
TRBJ1-2,-,TRBV7-6,TRBD1,TGTGCCAGCAGCCTTGGGGCAGGGGGCTTCAACTATGGCTACACCTTC,CASSLGAGGFNYGYTF
TRBJ2-5,few,TRBV19,TRBD2,TGTGCCAGTATGGGAACTAGCGGGAGGATTGAGACCCAGTACTTC,CASMGTSGRIETQYF
TRBJ2-3,many,TRBV15,TRBD2,TGTGCCACCAGCAGAGGGCTAGCGGGAGGGTTCGGCACAGATACGCAGTATTTT,CATSRGLAGGFGTDTQYF
TRBJ1-5,-,TRBV12-3/TRBV12-4,TRBD1,TGTGCCAGCAGCTTGGCAGGGGGGAGCGATCAGCCCCAGCATTTT,CASSLAGGSDQPQHF
TRBJ1-1,many,TRBV6-2/TRBV6-3,-,TGTGCCAGCAGTTACGCACTGCGGGACACTGAAGCTTTCTTT,CASSYALRDTEAFF
TRBJ2-2,-,TRBV7-8,-,TGTGCCAGCAGCCCCTACAGGGTTGCTTGGGAGGAGCTGTTTTTT,CASSPYRVAWEELFF
TRBJ1-2,many,TRBV12-3/TRBV12-4,-,TGTGCCAGCAGTTCCCCCGGCTACACCTTC,CASSSPGYTF
TRBJ2-5,many,TRBV12-3/TRBV12-4,-,TGTGCCAGCAGCGCCTCCCAGACCCAGTACTTC,CASSASQTQYF
TRBJ2-1,few,TRBV24-1,TRBD1,TGTGCCACCAGTGATTTCTTCCCAGGGGGCTACAATGAGCAGTTCTTC,CATSDFFPGGYNEQFF
TRBJ1-2,many,TRBV28,-,TGTGCCATCTCAGGGGAAGTCGACTATGGCTACACCTTC,CAISGEVDYGYTF
TRBJ2-1,few,TRBV3-1,-,TGTGCCAGCAGCCTTGGACTAACTAGATCTAATGAGCAGTTCTTC,CASSLGLTRSNEQFF